These 2 T cell receptor beta chains came from one sample sequenced in a study of blood T cell repertoires in COVID-19. Only in-frame clones appear in the TCRdb table, and some are missing; sequencing was by immunoSEQ multiplex PCR. The repertoire holds around 100,000 clones, with approximately 81% as singletons. Sequencing was done on a sample of peripheral blood. Receptors were obtained from a human donor in a cohort sampled during active COVID-19.

This clone was counted many times. J is TRBJ1-2 and V is TRBV19; no clear D gene. Germline CDR1 reads LNHDA; CDR2 reads SQIVND (reference sequence). V was clipped by 7 bases and J by 1 base, with 13 bases between them. The CDR3 contains 14 residues. Here the CDR3 reads CASNPSPLNYGYTF. CDR3 in DNA: TGTGCCAGTAATCCGTCTCCCCTTAACTATGGCTACACCTTC.

This chain links TRBV3-1 (or the pseudogene TRBV3-2) with TRBJ2-3; TRBD2 aligns across 9 bases. With V trimmed by 4 bases and J by 5 bases, 19 bases remained unmatched. The CDR3 spans 19 residues. CDR1 is LGHDT, CDR2 YNNKEL, per germline (reference sequence). The CDR3 region is CASSPTTTLAGEGGDTQYF. For the CDR3, the DNA is TGTGCCAGCAGCCCGACGACCACTTTAGCGGGAGAGGGGGGAGATACGCAGTATTTT.